The clone carrying this TCR beta chain was seen only a few times. Its specificity is not known. This entry belongs to a study of blood T cells in healthy people across ages. Trimming pared 1 base from V and 4 bases from J, leaving 14 bases between. The CDR3 length is 15 residues. Per germline, CDR1 SGHDN and CDR2 FVKESK. The use of a sample-barcoded 5' primer and a J-beta primer mix characterized a second PCR of roughly 6 to 11 cycles. Each of the samples gave a minimum of 2.5 million paired-end reads that contained CDR3. In TCRdb, the 5' RACE reads were re-called with MiXCR into one record per CDR3 protein. Altogether 1,100,000 or so distinct CDR3 sequences are present, 35% to 55% being singletons, with the ten largest covering approximately 17%. The donors, healthy Caucasians from Russia, were aged about 6 to 90. The study's findings and limits: Higher diversity, along with more naive CD4+ cells, distinguished long-lived donors from aged donors. Investigators treated diversity estimates from one million T cells as underestimates.

The receptor was isolated from a woman aged 55-69 years in good health. The chain has TRBV14 and TRBJ2-7; D may be TRBD2 (6 bases). Source material: blood. In DNA form, the CDR3 reads TGTGCCAGCAGCCAAGTACCCGGGAGTGTTTACGAGCAGTACTTC. This sequence encodes CASSQVPGSVYEQYF.